The rows below give T cell receptor beta chains drawn from one sample of a study of brain T cells in children with intractable seizures. Sequencing was performed with immunoSEQ multiplex PCR; in TCRdb, only in-frame clones are kept and a portion is missing. The sample contains some 4,000 clones, around 70% of which appear only once. The sequencing here drew on resected brain tissue, taken at surgery. The receptor set was obtained from a girl aged 2 to 10 with Rasmussen encephalitis and intractable seizures. Both conserved end residues are part of each CDR3. The order of the fields is D gene, clone size, CDR3 length, J gene, V gene, CDR3 protein, CDR3 DNA. D genes are given only for firm matches. Not all rows give a size; the values are once, few, many and, for expanded clones, a class.

d_call: .; clone_size: .; cdr3_length: 13; j_call: TRBJ1-3; v_call: TRBV30; cdr3_aa: CASVGSSGNTIYF; cdr3_nt: TGTGCCTCTGTTGGGAGCTCTGGAAACACCATATATTTT
d_call: .; clone_size: .; cdr3_length: 14; j_call: TRBJ2-1; v_call: TRBV10-3; cdr3_aa: CAISVRLTYNEQFF; cdr3_nt: TGTGCCATCAGTGTCAGGTTGACCTACAATGAGCAGTTCTTC
d_call: .; clone_size: once; cdr3_length: 15; j_call: TRBJ2-2; v_call: TRBV4-1; cdr3_aa: CASSPVKGQARELFF; cdr3_nt: TGCGCCAGCAGCCCGGTGAAGGGACAAGCCCGGGAGCTGTTTTTT
d_call: TRBD1; clone_size: once; cdr3_length: 14; j_call: TRBJ1-1; v_call: TRBV6-7; cdr3_aa: CASSNTGGNTEAFF; cdr3_nt: TGTGCCAGCAGTAACACAGGGGGCAACACTGAAGCTTTCTTT
d_call: .; clone_size: .; cdr3_length: 15; j_call: TRBJ2-5; v_call: TRBV4-1; cdr3_aa: CASSRVDSFQETQYF; cdr3_nt: TGCGCCAGCAGCCGGGTGGACAGTTTCCAAGAGACCCAGTACTTC
d_call: .; clone_size: .; cdr3_length: 14; j_call: TRBJ2-2; v_call: TRBV15; cdr3_aa: CATSRDRLWGELFF; cdr3_nt: TGTGCCACCAGCAGAGATCGGTTATGGGGGGAGCTGTTTTTT
d_call: TRBD1; clone_size: .; cdr3_length: 14; j_call: TRBJ2-5; v_call: TRBV23-1; cdr3_aa: CASSRYTGEETQYF; cdr3_nt: TGCGCCAGCAGTCGATATACAGGGGAAGAGACCCAGTACTTC
d_call: .; clone_size: .; cdr3_length: 17; j_call: TRBJ1-4; v_call: TRBV10-2; cdr3_aa: CASSESKAGVTNEKLFF; cdr3_nt: TGCGCCAGCAGTGAGTCGAAAGCGGGGGTGACTAATGAAAAACTGTTTTTT
d_call: TRBD1; clone_size: .; cdr3_length: 14; j_call: TRBJ1-1; v_call: TRBV4-1; cdr3_aa: CASSQTGTVTEAFF; cdr3_nt: TGCGCCAGCAGCCAAACGGGGACAGTTACTGAAGCTTTCTTT
d_call: TRBD2; clone_size: .; cdr3_length: 15; j_call: TRBJ2-1; v_call: TRBV7-3; cdr3_aa: CASSISGGPYNEQFF; cdr3_nt: TGTGCCAGCAGCATCAGCGGGGGCCCCTACAATGAGCAGTTCTTC
d_call: .; clone_size: .; cdr3_length: 14; j_call: TRBJ2-1; v_call: TRBV6-1; cdr3_aa: CASSERPRGDEQFF; cdr3_nt: TGTGCCAGCAGTGAGCGGCCTAGGGGTGATGAGCAGTTCTTC
d_call: .; clone_size: .; cdr3_length: 13; j_call: TRBJ1-6; v_call: TRBV3-1/TRBV3-2; cdr3_aa: CASSRTDNSPLHF; cdr3_nt: TGTGCCAGCAGCCGGACAGACAACTCACCCCTCCACTTT
d_call: .; clone_size: .; cdr3_length: 13; j_call: TRBJ1-6; v_call: TRBV11-2; cdr3_aa: CASKRGQSIALHF; cdr3_nt: TGTGCCAGCAAACGAGGACAGTCCATTGCCCTCCACTTT